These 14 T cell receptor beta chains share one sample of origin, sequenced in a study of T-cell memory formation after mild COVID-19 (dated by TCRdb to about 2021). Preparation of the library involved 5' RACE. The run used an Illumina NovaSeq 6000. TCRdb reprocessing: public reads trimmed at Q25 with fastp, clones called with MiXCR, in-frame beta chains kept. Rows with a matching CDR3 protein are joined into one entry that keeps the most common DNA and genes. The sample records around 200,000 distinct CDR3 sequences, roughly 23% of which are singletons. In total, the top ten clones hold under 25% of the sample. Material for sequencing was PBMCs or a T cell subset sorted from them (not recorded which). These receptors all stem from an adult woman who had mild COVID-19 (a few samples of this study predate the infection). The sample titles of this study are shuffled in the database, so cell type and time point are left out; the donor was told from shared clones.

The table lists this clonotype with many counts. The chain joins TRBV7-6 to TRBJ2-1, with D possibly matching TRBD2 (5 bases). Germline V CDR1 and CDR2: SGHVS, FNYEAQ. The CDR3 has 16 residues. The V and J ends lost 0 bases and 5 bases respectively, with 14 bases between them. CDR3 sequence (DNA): TGTGCCAGCAGCTTAGCGATAAGGACTCAAGACAATGAGCAGTTCTTC. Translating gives CASSLAIRTQDNEQFF.

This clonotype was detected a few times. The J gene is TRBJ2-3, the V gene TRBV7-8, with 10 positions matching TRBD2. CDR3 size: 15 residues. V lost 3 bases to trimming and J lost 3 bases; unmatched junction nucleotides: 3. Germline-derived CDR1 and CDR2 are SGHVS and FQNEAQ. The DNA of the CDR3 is TGTGCCAGCAGCTTGGGACTAGCGAATACAGATACGCAGTATTTT. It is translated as CASSLGLANTDTQYF.

The CDR3 DNA reads TGTGCCAGCAGCCCCTCCCGCACCTACGAGCAGTACTTC. Its protein product is CASSPSRTYEQYF. The rearrangement uses TRBV11-2 and TRBJ2-7; D unclear. Trimming removed 5 bases at V and 2 bases at J, with 10 bases between. CDR1 and CDR2 from the germline V gene are SGHAT and FQNNGV. The CDR3 is 13 residues long.

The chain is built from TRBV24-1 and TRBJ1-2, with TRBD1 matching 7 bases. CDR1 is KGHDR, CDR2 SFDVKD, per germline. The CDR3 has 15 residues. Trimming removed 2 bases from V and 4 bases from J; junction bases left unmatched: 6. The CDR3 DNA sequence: TGTGCCACCAGTGATTCCGGGGACAGCCCCTATGGCTACACCTTC. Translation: CATSDSGDSPYGYTF.

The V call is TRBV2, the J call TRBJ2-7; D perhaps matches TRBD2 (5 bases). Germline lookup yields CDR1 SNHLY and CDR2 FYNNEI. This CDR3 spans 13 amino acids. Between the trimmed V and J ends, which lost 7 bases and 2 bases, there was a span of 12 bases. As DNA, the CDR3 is TGTGCCAGCATAGGCGGGCCCACCTACGAGCAGTACTTC. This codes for CASIGGPTYEQYF.

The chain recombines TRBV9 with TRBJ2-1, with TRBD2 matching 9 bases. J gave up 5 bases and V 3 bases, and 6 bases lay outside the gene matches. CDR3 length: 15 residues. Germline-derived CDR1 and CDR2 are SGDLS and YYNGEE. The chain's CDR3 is CASSAGGGAHNEQFF. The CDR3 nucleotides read TGTGCCAGCAGCGCAGGCGGGGGGGCTCACAATGAGCAGTTCTTC.

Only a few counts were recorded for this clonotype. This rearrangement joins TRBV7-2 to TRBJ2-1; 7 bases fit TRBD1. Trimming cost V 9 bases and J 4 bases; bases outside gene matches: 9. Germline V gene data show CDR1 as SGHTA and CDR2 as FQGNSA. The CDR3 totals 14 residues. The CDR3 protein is CASYFRGQYNEQFF. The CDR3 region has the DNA TGTGCCAGTTACTTCCGGGGACAGTACAATGAGCAGTTCTTC.

The CDR3 here is CATSDPLNPSAGGFHEQFF. CDR3 DNA: TGTGCCACCAGTGATCCGCTCAACCCCTCAGCGGGAGGATTTCATGAGCAGTTCTTC. The gene calls are TRBV24-1 and TRBJ2-1; 9 nucleotides line up with TRBD2. The CDR3 consists of 19 residues. Germline V gives CDR1 KGHDR, CDR2 SFDVKD. J was trimmed by 8 bases and V by 3 bases; bases with no gene match: 19.

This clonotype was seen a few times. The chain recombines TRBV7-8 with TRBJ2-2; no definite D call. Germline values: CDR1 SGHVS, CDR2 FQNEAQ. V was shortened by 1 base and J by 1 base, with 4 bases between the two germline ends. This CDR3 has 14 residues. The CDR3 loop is CASSLGLNTGELFF. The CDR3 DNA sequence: TGTGCCAGCAGCTTAGGGCTGAACACCGGGGAGCTGTTTTTT.

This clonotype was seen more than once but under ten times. The CDR3 is CATSDLSSGRGNTGELFF. The CDR3 DNA is TGTGCCACCAGTGATTTGAGTTCCGGGAGGGGTAACACCGGGGAGCTGTTTTTT. The V call is TRBV24-1, the J call TRBJ2-2; 8 positions agree with TRBD2. Trimming at V came to 0 bases and at J to 2 bases, leaving 7 bases not matched to a gene. Germline CDR1 and CDR2: KGHDR and SFDVKD. The CDR3 extends over 18 amino acids.

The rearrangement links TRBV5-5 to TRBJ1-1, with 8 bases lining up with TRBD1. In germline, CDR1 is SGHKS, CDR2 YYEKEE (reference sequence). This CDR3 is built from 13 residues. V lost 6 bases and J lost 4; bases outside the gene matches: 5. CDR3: CASTATGATEAFF. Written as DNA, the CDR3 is TGTGCCAGCACCGCGACAGGGGCCACTGAAGCTTTCTTT.

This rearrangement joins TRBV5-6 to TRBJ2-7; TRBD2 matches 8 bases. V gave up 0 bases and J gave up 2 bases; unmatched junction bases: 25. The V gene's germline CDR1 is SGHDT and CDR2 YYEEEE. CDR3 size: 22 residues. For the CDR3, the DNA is TGTGCCAGCAGCTTGGAAGCCCCAAGGAGTACCAGCGGGGGTTACTCCCCCTACGAGCAGTACTTC. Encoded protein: CASSLEAPRSTSGGYSPYEQYF. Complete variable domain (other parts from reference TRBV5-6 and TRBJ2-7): DAGVTQSPTHLIKTRGQQVTLRCSPKSGHDTVSWYQQALGQGPQFIFQYYEEEERQRGNFPDRFSGHQFPNYSSELNVNALLLGDSALYLCASSLEAPRSTSGGYSPYEQYFGPGTRLTVT.

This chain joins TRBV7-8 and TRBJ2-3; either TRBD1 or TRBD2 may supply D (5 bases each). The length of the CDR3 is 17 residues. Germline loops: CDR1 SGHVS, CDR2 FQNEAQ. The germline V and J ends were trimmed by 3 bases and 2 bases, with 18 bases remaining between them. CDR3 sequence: CASSFSPSLGDTDTQYF. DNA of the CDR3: TGTGCCAGCAGCTTTAGCCCTTCGCTGGGGGACACAGATACGCAGTATTTT. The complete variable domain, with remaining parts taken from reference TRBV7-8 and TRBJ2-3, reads GAGVSQSPRYKVAKRGQDVALRCDPISGHVSLFWYQQALGQGPEFLTYFQNEAQLDKSGLPSDRFFAERPEGSVSTLKIQRTQQEDSAVYLCASSFSPSLGDTDTQYFGPGTRLTVL.

CDR3 nucleotides: TGCGCCAGCAGTCTTGGGACTAGCTCGGGTGACGAGCAGTACTTC. This translates into CASSLGTSSGDEQYF. The V and J genes are TRBV10-2 and TRBJ2-7; 9 nucleotides line up with TRBD2. Per germline, CDR1 WSHSY and CDR2 SAAADI. The V gene end was trimmed by 5 bases and the J gene end by 5 bases; junction bases not matched to a gene: 10. The CDR3 sequence is 15 residues long.